These 15 T cell receptor beta chains came from one sample sequenced in a study of blood T cells in healthy people across ages. Using a J-beta primer mix together with a sample-barcoded 5' primer, a second PCR was run for roughly 6 to 12 cycles. Using its own MiXCR run on the 5' RACE reads, TCRdb lists one record per CDR3 protein. The sample holds 350,000 to 450,000 distinct CDR3 sequences, 45% to 60% seen once. Input material: blood. The receptors were gathered from a man in his fifties or sixties in good health.

This clonotype was recorded a few times. The J gene is TRBJ1-1, the V gene TRBV12-3 or TRBV12-4; D not certain. The V and J ends lost 6 bases and 6 bases respectively, with 14 bases between them. The CDR3 covers 13 residues. CDR3 residues: CASSPTRYAEAFF. In nucleotides, the CDR3 is TGTGCCAGCAGCCCGACTCGGTACGCTGAAGCTTTCTTT.

This clonotype showed up many times. A much larger clone differs from this one at a single base, so this may be a read error. The J gene is TRBJ2-5, the V gene TRBV7-2; 12 bases map to TRBD2. The germline gives CDR1 SGHTA, CDR2 FQGNSA. The CDR3 is 16 residues long. Trimming cost V 6 bases and J 11 bases; bases outside gene matches: 16. CDR3 amino acids: CASRPRLAGDLNEQYF. The CDR3 coding sequence is TGTGCCAGCAGACCCAGACTAGCGGGAGATCTAAATGAGCAGTACTTC.

This chain joins TRBV28 and TRBJ1-2; no clear D. V lost 5 bases and J 4 bases, leaving 17 bases between the germline ends. This CDR3 has 15 residues. Germline loops: CDR1 MDHEN, CDR2 SYDVKM. The CDR3 loop reads CASSAPWTETYGYTF. The CDR3, as DNA: TGTGCCAGCAGTGCTCCTTGGACGGAAACCTATGGCTACACCTTC.

This clonotype was seen repeatedly, ten times or more. As DNA, the CDR3 is TGCAGTGCTGCGGACCCGTCGGGGAGCACAGATACGCAGTATTTT. It yields the protein CSAADPSGSTDTQYF. The J gene is TRBJ2-3, the V gene TRBV20-1, with a possible D match to TRBD2 (5 bases). Trimming shortened V by 5 bases and J by 0 bases, and 15 bases separated the two germline ends. CDR1 DFQATT and CDR2 SNEGSKA come from the germline V gene (reference sequence). The CDR3 covers 15 residues.

This clonotype was seen repeatedly, ten times or more. The chain couples TRBV4-3 to TRBJ2-3; D is possibly TRBD1 (5 bases). V lost 0 bases and J lost 1, with 8 bases in between. This CDR3 comprises 15 residues. Per germline, CDR1 LGHNA and CDR2 YSLEER. The CDR3 is CASSQEGVGTDTQYF. CDR3 nucleotide sequence: TGCGCCAGCAGCCAAGAAGGGGTTGGCACAGATACGCAGTATTTT.

The V and J genes are TRBV7-2 and TRBJ2-6, with D uncertain. Per germline, CDR1 SGHTA and CDR2 FQGNSA. Trimming cost V 5 bases and J 3 bases, with 11 bases left between them. The CDR3 runs to 15 residues. CDR3 residues: CASSGRAIGANVLTF. CDR3 in DNA: TGTGCCAGCAGCGGCCGAGCGATTGGGGCCAACGTCCTGACTTTC.

In this sample, this clonotype turned up many times. The chain uses TRBV7-2 and TRBJ2-5; D is undetermined. This CDR3 is built from 13 residues. V gave up 5 bases and J gave up 5 bases, with 12 bases separating them. Germline CDR1 reads SGHTA; CDR2 reads FQGNSA. The CDR3 DNA reads as TGTGCCAGCAGCCGGACGGTAGAGGAGACCCAGTACTTC. Its translation: CASSRTVEETQYF.

This clonotype has only a few counts. The chain combines TRBV5-1 with TRBJ2-1, with 16 bases identical to TRBD2. The CDR3 totals 16 residues. The germline gives CDR1 SGHRS, CDR2 YFSETQ. The V gene end was trimmed by 2 bases and the J gene end by 8 bases; junction bases not matched to a gene: 4. CDR3 protein: CASSLGTSGGAHEQFF. The CDR3 DNA reads as TGCGCCAGCAGCTTAGGGACTAGCGGGGGGGCCCATGAGCAGTTCTTC.

The chain uses TRBV4-3 and TRBJ2-2, with 8 bases lining up with TRBD1. Losses at the gene ends were 0 bases for V and 4 bases for J; bases not matched to a gene: 4. The germline CDR1 and CDR2 sequences are LGHNA and YSLEER. This CDR3 has 16 amino acids. Here the CDR3 DNA reads TGCGCCAGCAGCCAAGAGGGCACAGGGGGCACCGGGGAGCTGTTTTTT. Protein sequence: CASSQEGTGGTGELFF.

This chain connects TRBV27 to TRBJ1-1; 9 bases are shared with TRBD1. The germline V gene encodes CDR1 MNHEY and CDR2 SMNVEV (reference sequence). The CDR3 is made up of 14 amino acids. V shed 6 bases and J 5 bases; nucleotides not matched to a gene: 7. CDR3 DNA: TGTGCCAGCAGCGGGGGACAGGGTGAGACTGAAGCTTTCTTT. It specifies CASSGGQGETEAFF.

This chain connects TRBV4-3 to TRBJ2-1; D is possibly TRBD2 (5 bases). This CDR3 contains 15 residues. V was cut by 0 bases and J by 4 bases, with 10 bases left in between. Germline CDR1 is LGHNA and CDR2 is YSLEER. The CDR3 region is CASSQDSGMYNEQFF. The CDR3 nucleotides are TGCGCCAGCAGCCAAGATTCGGGAATGTACAATGAGCAGTTCTTC.

The chain recombines TRBV18 with TRBJ2-3; 10 bases align to TRBD2. The germline V gene has CDR1 KGHSH and CDR2 LQKENI. Germline trimming cut 3 bases from V and 7 bases from J; bases unmatched to any gene: 7. The CDR3 sequence is 15 residues long. The CDR3 DNA reads TGTGCCAGCTCACCGAGGGGGACTAGCGCGAATACGCAGTATTTT. It translates to CASSPRGTSANTQYF.

This clonotype appeared a single time. This could be a read error, since a much larger clone is one nucleotide away. The CDR3 DNA follows: TGCGCCAGCAGCTCGACTAGTCGATACGAGCAGTTCTTC. Protein: CASSSTSRYEQFF. The V and J genes are TRBV5-1 and TRBJ2-1, with D maybe TRBD2 (6 bases). The CDR3 is 13 residues long. V lost 3 bases and J 10 bases, leaving 14 bases between the germline ends. Per germline, CDR1 SGHRS and CDR2 YFSETQ.

The sample holds many counts of this clonotype. This chain uses TRBV3-1 with TRBJ2-7; 10 bases align to TRBD2. Germline V gives CDR1 LGHDT, CDR2 YNNKEL (reference sequence). This CDR3 comprises 15 residues. Trimming cost V 3 bases and J 2 bases; bases outside gene matches: 4. CDR3 region: CASSQGLAGAYEQYF. As DNA, the CDR3 is TGTGCCAGCAGCCAGGGGCTAGCGGGGGCCTACGAGCAGTACTTC.

This clonotype was counted at least ten times. Since a much larger clone is just one base distant, this may be a read error. CDR3 DNA: TGTGCCAGCAGCCATGTCACGGGAGCCATTTCCTACAATGAGCAGTACTTC. Translated, it gives CASSHVTGAISYNEQYF. The chain joins TRBV3-1 to TRBJ2-1; possibly TRBD2 for D (6 bases). TRBJ2-7 matches the DNA end more closely, so the J call is doubtful. The germline V gene has CDR1 LGHDT and CDR2 YNNKEL (reference sequence). This CDR3 has 17 residues.